The rows below give T cell receptor beta chains drawn from one sample of a study of blood T cell repertoires in COVID-19. Produced via immunoSEQ multiplex PCR; TCRdb's table is partial and in-frame only. The profile shows 200,000 or so clones, 75% to 85% of them singletons. The specimen was peripheral blood. These TCRs come from a woman of 80 years or more with COVID-19, enrolled during active disease. The CDR3 runs from the conserved cysteine through the conserved F or W. The order of the fields is J gene, D gene, clone size, V gene, CDR3 protein, CDR3 DNA. D genes are given only for firm matches. Size tells how often a clone was seen (once, few, many) or the class of an expanded clone, and some rows leave it out.

TRBJ1-1 | NA | NA | TRBV5-5 | CASSLEGFGGFF | TGTGCCAGCAGCTTGGAAGGTTTCGGGGGTTTCTTT
TRBJ1-3 | NA | few | TRBV7-2 | CASSPRGSTGNTIYF | TGTGCCAGCAGCCCGAGGGGGTCAACTGGAAACACCATATATTTT
TRBJ2-7 | NA | NA | TRBV19 | CASTTTSTSYEQYF | TGTGCCAGTACTACGACTAGTACCTCCTACGAGCAGTACTTC
TRBJ1-4 | NA | NA | TRBV7-9 | CASSWSGGSSSTNEKLFF | TGTGCCAGCAGCTGGAGCGGGGGCAGCTCCTCAACTAATGAAAAACTGTTTTTT
TRBJ2-5 | TRBD2 | NA | TRBV29-1 | CSVVTRGGQETQYF | TGCAGCGTTGTAACCCGGGGGGGCCAAGAGACCCAGTACTTC
TRBJ1-1 | NA | NA | TRBV4-1 | CASSQAQVGRDTEAFF | TGCGCCAGCAGCCAAGCGCAGGTTGGGAGGGATACTGAAGCTTTCTTT
TRBJ2-7 | TRBD1 | NA | TRBV11-2 | CASSSFLTGVGEQYF | TGTGCCAGCAGCTCATTTCTTACAGGGGTGGGCGAGCAGTACTTC
TRBJ2-1 | NA | NA | TRBV4-1 | CASSQDERSYNEQFF | TGCGCCAGCAGCCAAGACGAGCGGTCTTACAATGAGCAGTTCTTC
TRBJ2-1 | NA | NA | TRBV27 | CASSPAYGGRVNEQFF | TGTGCCAGCAGTCCCGCCTATGGGGGCCGGGTGAATGAGCAGTTCTTC
TRBJ2-1 | TRBD1 | once | TRBV19 | CASSIGFSRDRGYNEQFF | TGTGCCAGTAGTATAGGTTTTTCCCGGGACAGAGGCTACAATGAGCAGTTCTTC
TRBJ2-5 | TRBD2 | NA | TRBV2 | CASRVAGETQYF | TGTGCCAGCAGGGTAGCGGGGGAGACCCAGTACTTC
TRBJ2-1 | TRBD2 | NA | TRBV3-1/TRBV3-2 | CASSQPGKTGTSGSNEQFF | TGTGCCAGCAGCCAACCAGGGAAGACGGGGACTAGCGGGAGCAATGAGCAGTTCTTC
TRBJ1-3 | NA | NA | TRBV6-5 | CASSSLSSGRGNTIYF | TGTGCCAGCAGTTCCCTGTCTAGTGGGAGGGGAAACACCATATATTTT
TRBJ1-1 | NA | NA | TRBV7-3 | CASSSQNRNTEAFF | TGTGCCAGCAGCTCCCAGAACAGGAACACTGAAGCTTTCTTT
TRBJ2-5 | TRBD2 | NA | TRBV27 | CASSRAWTSSGETQYF | TGTGCCAGCAGCCGGGCCTGGACTAGCTCTGGGGAGACCCAGTACTTC
TRBJ2-7 | TRBD2 | NA | TRBV7-6 | CASSPSGLAGSKQYF | TGTGCCAGCAGCCCCTCGGGACTAGCGGGAAGCAAGCAGTACTTC
TRBJ2-5 | TRBD1 | NA | TRBV28 | CASSSRTGETQYF | TGTGCCAGCAGTTCCCGGACAGGAGAGACCCAGTACTTC
TRBJ2-1 | TRBD2 | NA | TRBV28 | CASSSASGFYNEQFF | TGTGCCAGCAGTTCTGCTAGCGGGTTTTACAATGAGCAGTTCTTC
TRBJ2-1 | NA | few | TRBV6-5 | CASSSDRSGEQFF | TGTGCCAGCAGTTCAGACAGGTCAGGTGAGCAGTTCTTC
TRBJ2-1 | NA | few | TRBV11-2 | CASSFQDKVDNEQFF | TGTGCCAGCAGCTTCCAGGACAAAGTAGACAATGAGCAGTTCTTC
TRBJ2-3 | TRBD2 | NA | TRBV7-2 | CASSLVGTSGTGDTQYF | TGTGCCAGCAGCTTAGTTGGGACTAGCGGGACGGGGGATACGCAGTATTTT
TRBJ2-7 | TRBD1 | NA | TRBV6-1 | CASSAVYWDRGFNEQYF | TGTGCCAGCAGTGCCGTTTATTGGGACAGGGGATTCAACGAGCAGTACTTC
TRBJ2-7 | TRBD1 | few | TRBV28 | CASRPSAGGASEQYF | TGTGCCAGCCGCCCCTCTGCAGGGGGCGCATCCGAGCAGTACTTC
TRBJ2-2 | NA | NA | TRBV7-8 | CASSRGPAPGTGELFF | TGTGCCAGCAGCAGAGGCCCCGCCCCGGGCACCGGGGAGCTGTTTTTT
TRBJ2-7 | NA | NA | TRBV15 | CATSRGDSLTYEQYF | TGTGCCACCAGCAGAGGGGACTCCCTTACCTACGAGCAGTACTTC
TRBJ1-6 | NA | NA | TRBV5-1 | CASSLNFGGANSPLHF | TGCGCCAGCAGCTTGAATTTTGGGGGCGCAAATTCACCCCTCCACTTT
TRBJ1-6 | NA | NA | TRBV5-6 | CASSFMGGDSPLHF | TGTGCCAGCAGCTTTATGGGGGGGGATTCACCCCTCCACTTT
TRBJ1-5 | NA | NA | TRBV18 | CASSPGADQPQHF | TGTGCCAGCTCACCTGGGGCCGATCAGCCCCAGCATTTT
TRBJ2-1 | TRBD1 | NA | TRBV5-6 | CASSYPITVGTGSYNEQFF | TGTGCCAGCAGCTACCCTATCACGGTAGGGACAGGCTCCTACAATGAGCAGTTCTTC
TRBJ1-2 | NA | NA | TRBV5-4 | CASSYGQNNYGYTF | TGTGCCAGCAGCTACGGACAGAATAACTATGGCTACACCTTC
TRBJ2-3 | NA | NA | TRBV28 | CASVWGLTDTQYF | TGTGCCAGCGTCTGGGGCTTGACAGATACGCAGTATTTT